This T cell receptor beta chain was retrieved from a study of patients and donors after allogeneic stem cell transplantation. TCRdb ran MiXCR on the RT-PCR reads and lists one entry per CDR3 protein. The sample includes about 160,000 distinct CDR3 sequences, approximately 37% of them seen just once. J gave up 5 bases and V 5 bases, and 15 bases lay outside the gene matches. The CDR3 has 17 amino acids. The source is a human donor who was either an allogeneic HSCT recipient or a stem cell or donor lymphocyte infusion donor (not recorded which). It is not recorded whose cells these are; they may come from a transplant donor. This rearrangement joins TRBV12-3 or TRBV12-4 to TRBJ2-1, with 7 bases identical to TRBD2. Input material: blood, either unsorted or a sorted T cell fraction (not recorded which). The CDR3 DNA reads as TGTGCCAGCAGTCCCCCAGGGTTCAGCGGGGTGAACAATGAGCAGTTCTTC. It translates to CASSPPGFSGVNNEQFF.